The entry below gives a single T cell receptor (beta chain) sequence along with its context. The data stem from a study of OX40 agonist ivuxolimab in advanced cancers. Study-level information: Aged roughly 23 to 90 with a mean of approximately 60 years, they were roughly 83% male. Eligibility rules accepted prior anti-PD-1, anti-PD-L1 or anti-CTLA-4 therapy, and roughly 40% had some.

The assay was immunoSEQ multiplex PCR, and TCRdb's table has in-frame clones only and misses some. Of about 68,000 clones in the sample, over 80% were seen once. Enrollment shut out patients with autoimmune disease history or systemic immunosuppression. This TCR was sampled from an adult with an advanced solid tumor such as melanoma, head and neck, liver or kidney cancer. Sequencing used CD4+ or CD8+ T cells sorted from blood, obtained in a trial of the OX40 agonist ivuxolimab.

Written as DNA, the CDR3 is TGTGCCAGCAGTAGGACGCCAAACCCCGGGGAACCCCTCCACTTT. It codes for CASSRTPNPGEPLHF. The rearrangement links TRBV6-6 to TRBJ1-6, with D hard to call. CDR1 is MNHNY and CDR2 is SVGAGI in the germline V gene (reference sequence). V was trimmed by 5 bases and J by 12 bases, leaving 20 bases between them. This CDR3 is 15 amino acids long.